This section outlines one T cell receptor (beta chain) sequence together with its context. What it recognizes is unknown. Trimming cost V 6 bases and J 7 bases, with 9 bases left between them. Germline V gives CDR1 MNHEY, CDR2 SVGAGI. The CDR3 totals 12 residues. This sample is drawn from a study of shared clonotypes between healthy human individuals. Assay: immunoSEQ multiplex PCR; the TCRdb copy retains only in-frame clones and omits some. The table records some 1.5 million clones, approximately 98% of them present only once. Overall study findings and caveats: The naive CD4 repertoires of a handful of donors were compared, and approximately 5% of clonotypes were shared.

The source is a man aged 30 to 45 in good health. The genes are TRBV6-5 and TRBJ1-4; no firm D call. Sequencing was done on a sample of naive CD4+ T cells sorted from blood. The subset: CD45RA+ positively selected. In DNA form, the CDR3 reads TGTGCCAGCAGCCCGATGGGTGAAAAACTGTTTTTT. Residues: CASSPMGEKLFF.